This T cell receptor (beta chain) was identified during a study of T cell repertoires in cytomegalovirus infection. Each CDR3 protein gets one entry after TCRdb re-called the reads with MiXCR. The sample includes almost 550,000 distinct CDR3 sequences, about 15% of them seen just once. Germline CDR1 is MNHNY and CDR2 is SVGAGI (reference sequence). This CDR3 has 13 residues. Unmatched junction bases numbered 11, after V lost 11 bases and J lost 8 bases. The sample taken for sequencing was CD8+ T cells from PBMCs. The receptor comes from a human donor in good health (CMV status not recorded). Some clones in this sample may be carry-over from other donors' samples. The chain recombines TRBV6-6 with TRBJ1-2, with 10 bases lining up with TRBD1. CDR3: CAGCLGQGYGYTF. The CDR3 DNA sequence: TGTGCCGGATGCTTGGGACAGGGGTACGGCTACACCTTC.